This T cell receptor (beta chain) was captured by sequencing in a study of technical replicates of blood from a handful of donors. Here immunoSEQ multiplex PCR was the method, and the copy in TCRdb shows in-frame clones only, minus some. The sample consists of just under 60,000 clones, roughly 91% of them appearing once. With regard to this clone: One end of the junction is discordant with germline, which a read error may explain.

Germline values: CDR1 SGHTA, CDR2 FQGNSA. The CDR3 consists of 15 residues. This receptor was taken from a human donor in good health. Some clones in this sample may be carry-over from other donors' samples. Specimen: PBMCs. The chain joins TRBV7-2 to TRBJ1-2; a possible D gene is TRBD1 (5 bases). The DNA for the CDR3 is TGTGCCAGCAGCTCTCCCTGGACAACTAACCATGGCTACACCTTC. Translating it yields CASSSPWTTNHGYTF. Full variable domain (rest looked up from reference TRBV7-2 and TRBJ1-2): GAGVSQSPSNKVTEKGKDVELRCDPISGHTALYWYRQSLGQGLEFLIYFQGNSAPDKSGLPSDRFSAERTGGSVSTLTIQRTQQEDSAVYLCASSSPWTTNHGYTFGSGTRLTVV.